This T cell receptor (beta chain) was identified in a study of PD-1 blockade in classical Hodgkin lymphoma. Study summary: Every 2 weeks, patients had 3 mg/kg nivolumab intravenously. Notes on the study in general: Whoever responded completely had baseline diversity much like that seen in newly diagnosed patients. Unlike CD8+ TCR diversity, which did not rise significantly by C4D1, CD4+ TCR diversity did.

Time point reported: cycle 4 day 1 (C4D1), after about 6 weeks of nivolumab. Exposure to brentuximab vedotin varied, and each patient had relapsed following autologous stem cell transplantation. Patients showed best responses of complete response, partial response or progressive disease. This clone was seen a few times. Antigen unknown. Germline values: CDR1 LNHDA, CDR2 SQIVND (reference sequence). This CDR3 has 13 residues. V was cut by 8 bases and J by 8 bases, with 18 bases left in between. The table came from immunoSEQ multiplex PCR; TCRdb's copy has only in-frame clones and leaves some out. The sample has approximately 44,000 clones; 65% to 70% are singletons.

The starting material was peripheral blood mononuclear cells (PBMCs), obtained before the fourth cycle of nivolumab. The clonotype comes from a human donor with classical Hodgkin lymphoma. The chain recombines TRBV19 with TRBJ1-2; TRBD1 is a possible D gene (6 bases). The CDR3 loop is CASGDQGPGGYTF. The CDR3 coding sequence is TGTGCCAGTGGGGATCAGGGGCCTGGGGGCTACACCTTC.